One and the same sample provided the 25 T cell receptor beta chains below, sequenced in a study of blood T cell repertoires in COVID-19. Profiling relied on immunoSEQ multiplex PCR, and the TCRdb table lists in-frame clones only, not all of them. The sample consists of 200,000 or so clones, approximately 84% of them appearing once. The sequencing input was peripheral blood. These receptors originate from a man aged 35 to 55 with active or convalescent COVID-19.

This chain uses TRBV2 with TRBJ2-3; D is possibly TRBD1 (6 bases). Trimming took 4 bases from V and 3 from J, leaving 11 bases between them. The CDR3 is 14 residues long. From germline, CDR1 is SNHLY and CDR2 FYNNEI. This chain's CDR3 is CASSGQGLTDTQYF. The CDR3 DNA sequence: TGTGCCAGCAGTGGGCAGGGGTTAACAGATACGCAGTATTTT.

The rearrangement uses TRBV24-1 and TRBJ2-3; TRBD2 agrees at 11 bases. CDR1 is KGHDR and CDR2 is SFDVKD in the germline V gene. This CDR3 is 18 amino acids long. With 2 bases clipped from V and 6 bases from J, the junction kept 12 bases outside the gene matches. CDR3 in amino acids: CATSDSVAGGPEADTQYF. CDR3 nucleotides: TGTGCCACCAGTGATTCGGTAGCGGGAGGGCCGGAGGCTGATACGCAGTATTTT.

The chain joins TRBV27 to TRBJ1-1; D is ambiguous. Germline V gene sequence: CDR1 MNHEY, CDR2 SMNVEV (reference sequence). This CDR3 has 14 amino acids. The ends were cut back, 7 bases at V and 0 bases at J, with 12 bases in the middle. This chain's CDR3 is CASTRTHMNTEAFF. CDR3 bases: TGTGCCAGCACACGCACCCACATGAACACTGAAGCTTTCTTT.

This chain links TRBV4-2 with TRBJ2-7; TRBD1 agrees at 10 bases. The CDR3 contains 16 residues. Per the germline V gene, CDR1 is LGHNA and CDR2 is YNFKEQ. Losses at the gene ends were 0 bases for V and 1 base for J; bases not matched to a gene: 3. The CDR3 nucleotides are TGTGCCAGCAGCCAAGATGAGGGACAGGGGTCCTACGAGCAGTACTTC. Its protein product is CASSQDEGQGSYEQYF.

V gene TRBV6-1 combines with J gene TRBJ1-1; D unresolved. Trimming shortened V by 3 bases and J by 8 bases, and 7 bases separated the two germline ends. Germline values: CDR1 MNHNS, CDR2 SASEGT. The CDR3 totals 11 residues. The CDR3 sequence: CASSESGEAFF. The CDR3 DNA follows: TGTGCCAGCAGTGAGTCGGGAGAAGCTTTCTTT.

The chain links TRBV29-1 to TRBJ2-7, with a weak D call TRBD1 (5 bases). CDR1 is SQVTM, CDR2 ANQGSEA, per germline. This CDR3 spans 14 amino acids. Deletions cut 5 bases from V and 1 base from J, with 15 bases between. The CDR3: CSVLQEPLSYEQYF. For the CDR3, the DNA is TGCAGCGTTTTACAGGAGCCTCTTTCCTACGAGCAGTACTTC.

The gene calls are TRBV5-6 and TRBJ1-4; 7 bases agree with TRBD1. The CDR3 sequence is 16 residues long. Germline V lookup: CDR1 SGHDT, CDR2 YYEEEE. Germline trimming cut 0 bases from V and 5 bases from J; bases unmatched to any gene: 7. The CDR3 region is CASSLVQGVTNEKLFF. As DNA, the CDR3 is TGTGCCAGCAGCTTGGTGCAGGGGGTTACAAATGAAAAACTGTTTTTT.

The CDR3 DNA reads TGTGCCTGGAAAGTGCGGAACTTACAAGAGACCCAGTACTTC. This codes for CAWKVRNLQETQYF. The V gene is TRBV30, the J gene TRBJ2-5, with D hard to call. The CDR3 has 14 residues. Trimming took 4 bases from V and 2 from J, leaving 14 bases between them. The germline V gene encodes CDR1 GTSNPN and CDR2 SVGIG (reference sequence).

The chain uses TRBV28 and TRBJ2-1; 8 bases fit TRBD2. Germline V CDR1 and CDR2: MDHEN, SYDVKM. This CDR3 spans 14 amino acids. After removal of 1 base from V and 8 bases from J, the junction contained 4 bases not matched to a gene. The CDR3 coding sequence is TGTGCCAGCAGTTTATATAAGCGGGAGTATGAGCAGTTCTTC. Protein product: CASSLYKREYEQFF.

V is TRBV28 and J is TRBJ2-5; a possible D gene is TRBD1 (5 bases). V dropped 3 bases and J dropped 4 bases, with 15 bases sitting between them. Germline-derived CDR1 and CDR2 are MDHEN and SYDVKM. The CDR3 is made up of 15 amino acids. CDR3 DNA: TGTGCCAGCAGTTTCCAAGGGGTTCGTCGAGAGACCCAGTACTTC. Translating it yields CASSFQGVRRETQYF.

The genes are TRBV19 and TRBJ1-1; perhaps TRBD1 as D (5 bases). The CDR3 is 15 residues long. CDR1 is LNHDA and CDR2 is SQIVND in the germline V gene (reference sequence). The V end lost 5 bases, the J end lost 3 bases, and 16 bases lay between the germline ends. The CDR3 DNA is TGTGCCAGTAGTCCAAACCCCTGGGGCTACACTGAAGCTTTCTTT. It encodes CASSPNPWGYTEAFF.

The V and J genes are TRBV7-9 and TRBJ2-7; unclear D gene. CDR3 size: 16 residues. The V gene lost 3 bases and the J gene lost 0 bases, with 15 bases spanning the gap. Germline V gene data show CDR1 as SEHNR and CDR2 as FQNEAQ (reference sequence). The CDR3 spells CASSFRSGESSYEQYF. CDR3 in DNA: TGTGCCAGCAGCTTCCGATCCGGAGAAAGCTCCTACGAGCAGTACTTC. Variable domain in full (rest from reference TRBV7-9 and TRBJ2-7): DTGVSQNPRHKITKRGQNVTFRCDPISEHNRLYWYRQTLGQGPEFLTYFQNEAQLEKSRLLSDRFSAERPKGSFSTLEIQRTEQGDSAMYLCASSFRSGESSYEQYFGPGTRLTVT.

The chain is built from TRBV9 and TRBJ2-1; the match to TRBD2 covers 8 bases. CDR3 length equals 13 residues. CDR1 and CDR2 (germline): SGDLS, YYNGEE. V trimming: 4 bases; J trimming: 9 bases; junction bases outside the gene matches: 6. CDR3 loop: CASSFTGGPEQFF. The DNA of the CDR3 is TGTGCCAGCAGCTTTACGGGGGGGCCTGAGCAGTTCTTC.

V gene TRBV27 combines with J gene TRBJ2-7, with D maybe TRBD2 (6 bases). Trimming removed 5 bases at V and 7 bases at J, with 18 bases between. From germline, CDR1 is MNHEY and CDR2 SMNVEV (reference sequence). The CDR3 consists of 14 residues. Here the CDR3 DNA reads TGTGCCAGCAGTCCGGGACTCTCTTTACGGGAGCAGTACTTC. Translation: CASSPGLSLREQYF.

The J gene is TRBJ1-2, the V gene TRBV6-2 or TRBV6-3; TRBD1 might be the D (5 bases). V gave up 3 bases and J gave up 8 bases, with 10 bases separating them. The CDR3 contains 12 residues. Germline assignment: CDR1 MNHEY and CDR2 SVGEGT. The CDR3 protein is CASSYQGYGYTF. In DNA form, the CDR3 reads TGTGCCAGCAGTTATCAGGGTTACGGCTACACCTTC.

This chain connects TRBV20-1 to TRBJ2-2; TRBD1 is a possible D gene (5 bases). Germline loops: CDR1 DFQATT, CDR2 SNEGSKA (reference sequence). The CDR3 runs to 15 residues. Trimming took 3 bases from V and 1 from J, leaving 12 bases between them. This CDR3 is CSASPTGQNTGELFF. CDR3 DNA sequence: TGCAGTGCTAGTCCAACAGGTCAGAACACCGGGGAGCTGTTTTTT.

The chain links TRBV2 to TRBJ1-6; D gene uncertain. V shed 2 bases and J shed 8 bases, with 22 bases lying between them. CDR1 SNHLY and CDR2 FYNNEI come from the germline V gene. The length of the CDR3 is 18 residues. The CDR3 DNA is TGTGCCAGCAGTGAATGGGTCGCGGCGGGAGGAGCGGATTCACCCCTCCACTTT. Translated: CASSEWVAAGGADSPLHF.

The chain employs TRBV11-2 and TRBJ1-3; 9 bases match TRBD1. Losses at the gene ends were 0 bases for V and 4 bases for J; bases not matched to a gene: 4. The CDR3 totals 16 residues. The V gene's germline CDR1 is SGHAT and CDR2 FQNNGV. Here the CDR3 reads CASSLDGTGYGNTIYF. The CDR3 DNA reads TGTGCCAGCAGCTTAGACGGGACAGGGTACGGAAACACCATATATTTT.

This clone appeared once. V and J are TRBV12-3 or TRBV12-4 and TRBJ2-5; D is undetermined. CDR3 length: 13 residues. V was shortened by 6 bases and J by 0 bases, with 8 bases between the two germline ends. The CDR3 coding sequence is TGTGCCAGCAGGCCAGCGAACCAAGAGACCCAGTACTTC. Its protein product is CASRPANQETQYF.

This rearrangement joins TRBV2 to TRBJ1-5; 8 positions match TRBD1. The V gene end was trimmed by 6 bases and the J gene end by 4 bases; junction bases not matched to a gene: 14. Germline CDR1 is SNHLY and CDR2 is FYNNEI. The CDR3 is 17 amino acids. The CDR3 loop is CASRALTGGKGNQPQHF. CDR3 nucleotides: TGTGCCAGCAGGGCCCTTACAGGGGGAAAGGGTAATCAGCCCCAGCATTTT.

As DNA, the CDR3 is TGTGCCACCAGCAGAGTGTCACTCAGGGAGCTGTTTTTT. Encoded protein: CATSRVSLRELFF. J is TRBJ2-2 and V is TRBV15, with unresolved D. The germline CDR1 and CDR2 sequences are LNHNV and YYDKDF (reference sequence). The CDR3 is 13 amino acids. Deletions cut 1 base from V and 9 bases from J, with 9 bases between.

V is TRBV19 and J is TRBJ2-1; 7 nucleotides match TRBD2. The CDR3 is 17 residues long. Germline lookup yields CDR1 LNHDA and CDR2 SQIVND (reference sequence). V shed 2 bases and J 0 bases; nucleotides not matched to a gene: 7. The CDR3 DNA follows: TGTGCCAGTAGTATAACCAGCGGGGCAAGCTCCTACAATGAGCAGTTCTTC. It is translated as CASSITSGASSYNEQFF.

The chain couples TRBV20-1 to TRBJ2-7; 8 nucleotides line up with TRBD2. The CDR3 consists of 15 residues. Trimming took 3 bases from V and 5 from J; bases not matched to a gene: 12. Germline CDR1 and CDR2: DFQATT and SNEGSKA (reference sequence). The DNA of the CDR3 is TGCAGTGCTAGTGTTGGCGGGAGGTCGTGGCACGAGCAGTACTTC. The encoded protein is CSASVGGRSWHEQYF.

This clone was counted a single time. This chain links TRBV9 with TRBJ2-3; D remains unclear. There are 15 residues in the CDR3. The germline V and J ends were trimmed by 2 bases and 6 bases, with 16 bases remaining between them. Germline V lookup: CDR1 SGDLS, CDR2 YYNGEE. DNA for the CDR3: TGTGCCAGCAGCGTCTCGGCGGATGACGGGGATACGCAGTATTTT. Translating it yields CASSVSADDGDTQYF.

This chain links TRBV29-1 with TRBJ2-3; D gene ambiguous. V was shortened by 3 bases and J by 0 bases, with 13 bases between the two germline ends. CDR3 length: 15 amino acids. CDR1 and CDR2 from the germline V gene are SQVTM and ANQGSEA. CDR3 loop: CSVDVEEISTDTQYF. CDR3 nucleotides: TGCAGCGTTGATGTCGAGGAGATAAGCACAGATACGCAGTATTTT.